Following are 14 T cell receptor beta chains from one sample sequenced in a study of OX40 agonist ivuxolimab in advanced cancers. Profiled with immunoSEQ multiplex PCR; TCRdb holds only in-frame clones, not every one. The sample carries about 48,000 clones, about 88% recorded once. The source material was CD4+ or CD8+ T cells sorted from blood, sampled in a trial of the OX40 agonist ivuxolimab. These receptors all come from an adult with an advanced solid tumor such as melanoma, head and neck, liver or kidney cancer.

CDR3 DNA sequence: TGTGCCATCAGCGGACAGACTGAAGCTTTCTTT. This gives the protein CAISGQTEAFF. This chain connects TRBV10-3 to TRBJ1-1, with a possible D match to TRBD1 (6 bases). The CDR3 contains 11 residues. V was cut by 6 bases and J by 5 bases, with 7 bases left in between. Looked up from germline, CDR1 is ENHRY and CDR2 is SYGVKD.

This clone was seen just once. This chain connects TRBV23-1 to TRBJ1-2, with D hard to call. TRBV23-1 is an ORF, and what it does is uncertain. V gave up 0 bases and J gave up 3 bases, with 17 bases separating them. This CDR3 is built from 17 residues. The DNA for the CDR3 is TGCGCCAGCAGTCAATCTATGGGCAATCCGCGGGACTATGGCTACACCTTC. Its translation is CASSQSMGNPRDYGYTF.

The chain has TRBV6-5 and TRBJ2-7; D possibly matches TRBD1 or TRBD2 (5 bases each). The ends were cut back, 1 base at V and 6 bases at J, with 7 bases in the middle. There are 12 residues in the CDR3. Germline V gives CDR1 MNHEY, CDR2 SVGAGI. CDR3 nucleotide sequence: TGTGCCAGCAGTTACTGGGGGTCCGAGCAGTACTTC. It is translated as CASSYWGSEQYF.

The chain recombines TRBV10-3 with TRBJ2-6; D remains ambiguous. Between the trimmed V and J ends, which lost 0 bases and 0 bases, there was a span of 3 bases. CDR1 is ENHRY and CDR2 is SYGVKD in the germline V gene. The CDR3 spans 15 residues. The CDR3 DNA is TGTGCCATCAGTGAGTCCAACTCTGGGGCCAACGTCCTGACTTTC. It encodes CAISESNSGANVLTF.

The chain has TRBV19 and TRBJ1-2, with TRBD1 matching 8 bases. V gave up 7 bases and J gave up 3 bases; unmatched junction bases: 7. From germline, CDR1 is LNHDA and CDR2 SQIVND (reference sequence). There are 14 residues in the CDR3. CDR3 bases: TGTGCCAGTATGCGAGGACAGGGAGACTATGGCTACACCTTC. Encoded protein: CASMRGQGDYGYTF.

The chain joins TRBV2 to TRBJ1-5; 8 positions agree with TRBD1. The germline V gene encodes CDR1 SNHLY and CDR2 FYNNEI. J lost 3 bases, V lost 10 bases, and 11 bases had no gene match. This CDR3 comprises 15 residues. In DNA, the CDR3 is TGTGCCAACTACAGGGGGAAGGGGTACAATCAGCCCCAGCATTTT. Translation: CANYRGKGYNQPQHF.

This clone came up a few times. This chain joins TRBV6-6 and TRBJ1-5, with D perhaps TRBD1 (5 bases). V was pared by 7 bases and J by 7 bases, with 17 bases between. Per the germline V gene, CDR1 is MNHNY and CDR2 is SVGAGI (reference sequence). The CDR3 loop spans 14 amino acids. The CDR3 protein is CASMRATGDQPQHF. The CDR3 DNA follows: TGTGCCAGCATGAGAGCCACAGGTGACCAGCCCCAGCATTTT.

This clone was seen a few times. The CDR3 sequence is CASSSKITEAKLFF. For the CDR3, the DNA is TGTGCCAGCAGCTCCAAAATCACGGAGGCGAAACTGTTTTTT. The chain carries TRBV11-2 and TRBJ1-4; D remains ambiguous. The CDR3 has 14 residues. Germline CDR1 and CDR2: SGHAT and FQNNGV. Trimming left V 4 bases short and J 11 bases short, with 17 bases between.

V usage is TRBV18 and J usage is TRBJ2-3; 8 bases fit TRBD1. This CDR3 spans 15 amino acids. From germline, CDR1 is KGHSH and CDR2 LQKENI. V lost 4 bases and J lost 2; bases outside the gene matches: 5. The CDR3 here is CASSLQGANTDTQYF. The CDR3, as DNA: TGTGCCAGCTCACTGCAGGGGGCTAACACAGATACGCAGTATTTT. Using reference TRBV18 and TRBJ2-3 for the parts outside the CDR3, the full variable domain is NAGVMQNPRHLVRRRGQEARLRCSPMKGHSHVYWYRQLPEEGLKFMVYLQKENIIDESGMPKERFSAEFPKEGPSILRIQQVVRGDSAAYFCASSLQGANTDTQYFGPGTRLTVL.

The rearrangement links TRBV6-1 to TRBJ1-1; TRBD1 matches at 9 bases. The length of the CDR3 is 13 residues. Per germline, CDR1 MNHNS and CDR2 SASEGT. After removal of 2 bases from V and 10 bases from J, the junction contained 5 bases not matched to a gene. DNA of the CDR3: TGTGCCAGCAGTGAAATGGGACAGGGATCAGCTTTCTTT. Translating gives CASSEMGQGSAFF.

V and J are TRBV6-6 and TRBJ2-7; possible D gene TRBD2, 5 bases. The germline CDR1 and CDR2 sequences are MNHNY and SVGAGI (reference sequence). The CDR3 covers 14 residues. The V gene lost 7 bases and the J gene lost 7 bases, with 20 bases spanning the gap. In nucleotides, the CDR3 is TGTGCCAGCACCCCAACGACGGGATTTGGGGAGCAGTACTTC. This sequence encodes CASTPTTGFGEQYF.

This chain joins TRBV23-1 and TRBJ1-6; D ambiguous. TRBV23-1 is an ORF; its function is uncertain. Trimming took off 3 bases at V and 6 bases at J, with 15 bases between the two ends. This CDR3 spans 16 amino acids. CDR3 region: CASSHTHPSSNSPLHF. The DNA of the CDR3 is TGCGCCAGCAGTCACACGCATCCCAGTAGTAATTCACCCCTCCACTTT.

This clone appeared a single time. V and J are TRBV30 and TRBJ2-2, with 7 bases matching TRBD2. The ends lost 4 bases at V and 5 bases at J; junction bases unmatched: 7. Germline CDR1 GTSNPN, CDR2 SVGIG (reference sequence). The CDR3 has 14 residues. The CDR3 DNA follows: TGTGCCTGGAAGCCGAATAGCGGGACCGGGGAGCTGTTTTTT. This sequence encodes CAWKPNSGTGELFF.

This clone was found once. This rearrangement joins TRBV11-2 to TRBJ2-1; D assignment may be TRBD1 or TRBD2 (5 bases each). There are 17 residues in the CDR3. Trimming stripped 7 bases from V and 4 bases from J, with 23 bases between. Germline values: CDR1 SGHAT, CDR2 FQNNGV. In DNA, the CDR3 is TGTGCCAGCACCTTGGGCTATATGGGGGAGAAATACAATGAGCAGTTCTTC. Translated, it gives CASTLGYMGEKYNEQFF. The variable domain in full, with the rest retrieved from reference TRBV11-2 and TRBJ2-1, is EAGVAQSPRYKIIEKRQSVAFWCNPISGHATLYWYQQILGQGPKLLIQFQNNGVVDDSQLPKDRFSAERLKGVDSTLKIQPAKLEDSAVYLCASTLGYMGEKYNEQFFGPGTRLTVL.